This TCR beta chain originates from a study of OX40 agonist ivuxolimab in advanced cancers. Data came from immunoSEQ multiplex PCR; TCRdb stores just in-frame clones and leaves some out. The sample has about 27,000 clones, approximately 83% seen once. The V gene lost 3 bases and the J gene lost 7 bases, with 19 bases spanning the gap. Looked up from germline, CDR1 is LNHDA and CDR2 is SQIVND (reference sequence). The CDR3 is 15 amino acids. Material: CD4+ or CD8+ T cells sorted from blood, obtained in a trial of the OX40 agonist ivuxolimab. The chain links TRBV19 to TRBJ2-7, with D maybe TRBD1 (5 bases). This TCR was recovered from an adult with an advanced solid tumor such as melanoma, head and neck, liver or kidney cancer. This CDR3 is CASSIDGAGPGEQYF. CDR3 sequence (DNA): TGTGCCAGTAGTATTGATGGAGCAGGGCCAGGAGAGCAGTACTTC.